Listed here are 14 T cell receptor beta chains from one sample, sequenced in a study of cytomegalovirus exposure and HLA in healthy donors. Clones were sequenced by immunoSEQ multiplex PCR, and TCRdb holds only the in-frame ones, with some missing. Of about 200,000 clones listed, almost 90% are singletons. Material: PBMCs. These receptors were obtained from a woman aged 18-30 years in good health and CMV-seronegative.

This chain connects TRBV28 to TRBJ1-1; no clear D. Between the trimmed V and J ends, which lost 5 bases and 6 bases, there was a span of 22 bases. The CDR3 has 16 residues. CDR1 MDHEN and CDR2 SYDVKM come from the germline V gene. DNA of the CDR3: TGTGCCAGCAGTGCTCCCTCGGGGATGGGTTTCGCTGAAGCTTTCTTT. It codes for CASSAPSGMGFAEAFF. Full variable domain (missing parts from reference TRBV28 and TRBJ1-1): DVKVTQSSRYLVKRTGEKVFLECVQDMDHENMFWYRQDPGLGLRLIYFSYDVKMKEKGDIPEGYSVSREKKERFSLILESASTNQTSMYLCASSAPSGMGFAEAFFGQGTRLTVV.

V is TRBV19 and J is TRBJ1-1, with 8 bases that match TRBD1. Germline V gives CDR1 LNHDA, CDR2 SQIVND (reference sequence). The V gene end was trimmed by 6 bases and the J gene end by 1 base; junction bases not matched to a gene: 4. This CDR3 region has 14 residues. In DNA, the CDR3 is TGTGCCAGTAGCCCACAGGGGGAGAACACTGAAGCTTTCTTT. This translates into CASSPQGENTEAFF. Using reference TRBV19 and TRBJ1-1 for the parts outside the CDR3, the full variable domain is DGGITQSPKYLFRKEGQNVTLSCEQNLNHDAMYWYRQDPGQGLRLIYYSQIVNDFQKGDIAEGYSVSREKKESFPLTVTSAQKNPTAFYLCASSPQGENTEAFFGQGTRLTVV.

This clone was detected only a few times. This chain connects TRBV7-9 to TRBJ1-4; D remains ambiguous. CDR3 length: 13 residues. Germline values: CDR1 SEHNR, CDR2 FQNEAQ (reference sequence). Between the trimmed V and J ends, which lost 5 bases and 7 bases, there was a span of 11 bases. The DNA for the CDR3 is TGTGCCAGCAGCCGTGGACTTGGTGAAAAACTGTTTTTT. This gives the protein CASSRGLGEKLFF.

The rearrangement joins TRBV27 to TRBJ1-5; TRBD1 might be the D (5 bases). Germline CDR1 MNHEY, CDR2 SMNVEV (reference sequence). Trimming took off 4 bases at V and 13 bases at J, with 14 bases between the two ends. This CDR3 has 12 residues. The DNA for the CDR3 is TGTGCCAGCAGTTCACCCCCTGGGACTCAGCATTTT. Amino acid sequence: CASSSPPGTQHF.

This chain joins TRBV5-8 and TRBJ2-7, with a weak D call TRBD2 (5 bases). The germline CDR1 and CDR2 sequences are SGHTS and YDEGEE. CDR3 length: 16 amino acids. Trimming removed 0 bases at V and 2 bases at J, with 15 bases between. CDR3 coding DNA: TGTGCCAGCAGCTTGGTTCTCCAGCGGATCACCTACGAGCAGTACTTC. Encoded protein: CASSLVLQRITYEQYF.

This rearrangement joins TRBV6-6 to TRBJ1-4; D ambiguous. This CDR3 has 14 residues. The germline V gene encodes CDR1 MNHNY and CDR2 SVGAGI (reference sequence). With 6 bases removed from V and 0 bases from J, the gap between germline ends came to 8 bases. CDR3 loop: CASSPRSTNEKLFF. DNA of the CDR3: TGTGCCAGCAGCCCGAGATCAACTAATGAAAAACTGTTTTTT.

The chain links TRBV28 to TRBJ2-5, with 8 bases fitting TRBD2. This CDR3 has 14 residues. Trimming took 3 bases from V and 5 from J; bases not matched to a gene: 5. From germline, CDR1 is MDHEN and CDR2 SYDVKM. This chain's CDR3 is CASSLSGSRETQYF. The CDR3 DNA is TGTGCCAGCAGTTTGAGCGGGAGCAGGGAGACCCAGTACTTC.

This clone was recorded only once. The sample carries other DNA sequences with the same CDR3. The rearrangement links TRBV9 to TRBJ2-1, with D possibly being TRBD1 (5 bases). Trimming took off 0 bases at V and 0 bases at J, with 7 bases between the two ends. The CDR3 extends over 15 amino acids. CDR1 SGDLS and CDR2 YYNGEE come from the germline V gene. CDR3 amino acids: CASSVGQGSYNEQFF. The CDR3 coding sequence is TGTGCCAGCAGCGTAGGCCAGGGCTCCTACAATGAGCAGTTCTTC.

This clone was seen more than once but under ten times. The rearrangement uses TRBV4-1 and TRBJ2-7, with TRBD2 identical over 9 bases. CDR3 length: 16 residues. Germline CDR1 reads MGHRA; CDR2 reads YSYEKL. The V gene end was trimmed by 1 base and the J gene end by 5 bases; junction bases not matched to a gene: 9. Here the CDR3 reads CASSQVFAGGENEQYF. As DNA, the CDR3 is TGCGCCAGCAGCCAAGTCTTCGCGGGAGGGGAGAACGAGCAGTACTTC.

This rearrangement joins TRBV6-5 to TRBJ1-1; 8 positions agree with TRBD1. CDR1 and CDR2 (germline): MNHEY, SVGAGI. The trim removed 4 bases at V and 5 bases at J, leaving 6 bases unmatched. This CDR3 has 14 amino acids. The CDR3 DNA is TGTGCCAGCAGTTGGCAGGGGGCGAGGACTGAAGCTTTCTTT. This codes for CASSWQGARTEAFF.

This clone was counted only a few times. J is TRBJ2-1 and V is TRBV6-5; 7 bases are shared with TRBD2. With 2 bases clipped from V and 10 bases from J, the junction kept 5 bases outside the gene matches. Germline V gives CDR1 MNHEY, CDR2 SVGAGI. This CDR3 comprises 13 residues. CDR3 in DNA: TGTGCCAGCAGTTACGGAGCGGGATACGAGCAGTTCTTC. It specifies CASSYGAGYEQFF.

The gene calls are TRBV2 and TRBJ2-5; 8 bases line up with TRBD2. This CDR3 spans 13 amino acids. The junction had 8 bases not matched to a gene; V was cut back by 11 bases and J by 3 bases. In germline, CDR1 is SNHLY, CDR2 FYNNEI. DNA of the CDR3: TGTGCCGGATTACTAGCGGCCGAAGAGACCCAGTACTTC. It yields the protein CAGLLAAEETQYF.

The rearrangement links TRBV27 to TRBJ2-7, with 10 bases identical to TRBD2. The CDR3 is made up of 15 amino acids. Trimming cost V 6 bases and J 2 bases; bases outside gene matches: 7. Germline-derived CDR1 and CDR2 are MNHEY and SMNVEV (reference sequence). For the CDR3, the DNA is TGTGCCAGCAGAGCCTGGACTAGCGGTACCTACGAGCAGTACTTC. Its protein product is CASRAWTSGTYEQYF.

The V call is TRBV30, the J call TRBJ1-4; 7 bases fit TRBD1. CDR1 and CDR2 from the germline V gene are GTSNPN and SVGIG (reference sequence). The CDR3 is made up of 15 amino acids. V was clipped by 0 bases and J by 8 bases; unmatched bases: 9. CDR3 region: CAWSVGTVGGEKLFF. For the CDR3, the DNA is TGTGCCTGGAGTGTAGGGACAGTGGGTGGCGAAAAACTGTTTTTT.